A single sample gave rise to the 18 T cell receptor beta chains below, sequenced in a study of shared clonotypes between healthy human individuals. Profiling relied on immunoSEQ multiplex PCR, and the TCRdb table lists in-frame clones only, not all of them. The sample yields some 2.4 million clones, 93% seen once. Sequencing was done on a sample of naive CD4+ T cells from PBMCs. Subset described: CD45RA+ positively selected. The origin of the receptors is a man between 18 and 29 years old in good health. Some clones in this sample may be carry-over from other donors' samples.

This chain joins TRBV2 and TRBJ1-5; no clear D. The CDR3 extends over 14 amino acids. Between the trimmed V and J ends, which lost 5 bases and 7 bases, there was a span of 15 bases. The germline CDR1 and CDR2 sequences are SNHLY and FYNNEI. The CDR3 sequence: CASSPGNREQPQHF. DNA for the CDR3: TGTGCCAGCAGTCCCGGGAACAGAGAGCAGCCCCAGCATTTT.

Here the CDR3 DNA reads TGTGCCATCCAGAAGGATGGGGCTAGCAATCAGCCCCAGCATTTT. Amino acid sequence: CAIQKDGASNQPQHF. The V and J genes are TRBV10-3 and TRBJ1-5, with a possible D match to TRBD1 (5 bases). The CDR3 has 15 residues. CDR1 and CDR2 from the germline V gene are ENHRY and SYGVKD. V shed 8 bases and J shed 0 bases, with 14 bases lying between them.

This clone was found once. Other DNA sequences in the same sample also yield this CDR3. The genes are TRBV7-2 and TRBJ1-2, with D unclear. Between the trimmed V and J ends, which lost 1 base and 4 bases, there was a span of 10 bases. The CDR3 totals 14 residues. CDR1 and CDR2 from the germline V gene are SGHTA and FQGNSA. The CDR3 is CASSLGGLTYGYTF. The CDR3 DNA is TGTGCCAGCAGCTTAGGCGGACTGACCTATGGCTACACCTTC.

The chain uses TRBV6-1 and TRBJ2-7; TRBD2 aligns across 9 bases. Germline lookup yields CDR1 MNHNS and CDR2 SASEGT. Trimming took 10 bases from V and 6 from J; bases not matched to a gene: 13. The CDR3 is 14 amino acids. CDR3 in amino acids: CATTIAGARGEQYF. In DNA, the CDR3 is TGTGCCACCACCATAGCGGGAGCTAGGGGCGAGCAGTACTTC.

J is TRBJ2-5 and V is TRBV27, with TRBD1 identical over 8 bases. This CDR3 spans 15 amino acids. Trimming took 6 bases from V and 5 from J; bases not matched to a gene: 11. CDR1 MNHEY and CDR2 SMNVEV come from the germline V gene (reference sequence). This CDR3 is CASSRGTGIRETQYF. The CDR3 coding sequence is TGTGCCAGCAGCCGAGGGACAGGAATCCGCGAGACCCAGTACTTC.

This clone was seen a single time. The V gene is TRBV15, the J gene TRBJ2-2; D may be TRBD1 or TRBD2 (5 bases each). Trimming shortened V by 1 base and J by 4 bases, and 10 bases separated the two germline ends. Per germline, CDR1 LNHNV and CDR2 YYDKDF (reference sequence). CDR3 length: 15 residues. The CDR3: CATSRGPGGTGELFF. The DNA of the CDR3 is TGTGCCACCAGCAGAGGCCCTGGGGGCACCGGGGAGCTGTTTTTT.

This sequence joins TRBV7-3 and TRBJ1-1, with D hard to call. CDR1 and CDR2 (germline): SGHTA, FQGTGA. The germline V and J ends were trimmed by 0 bases and 1 base, with 6 bases remaining between them. The CDR3 is made up of 14 amino acids. The CDR3: CASSLTRGNTEAFF. The CDR3 DNA reads TGTGCCAGCAGCTTAACGCGGGGGAACACTGAAGCTTTCTTT.

In the case of this clone: The junction differs from germline at one of its ends, possibly a read error. The chain employs TRBV28 and TRBJ2-5, with D tentatively TRBD1 (5 bases). CDR1 and CDR2 (germline): MDHEN, SYDVKM. This CDR3 region has 15 residues. In nucleotides, the CDR3 is TGTGCCAGCAGTTTAAGGGGTTCCGTTCAAGGGACCCAGTACTTC. Translated, it gives CASSLRGSVQGTQYF.

The CDR3 DNA reads as TGTGCCAGCAGCCAAGAGCAGGCGTTTTACAATGAGCAGTTCTTC. It codes for CASSQEQAFYNEQFF. This chain uses TRBV4-2 with TRBJ2-1; no firm D call. The V and J ends lost 0 bases and 4 bases respectively, with 10 bases between them. This CDR3 region has 15 residues. CDR1 is LGHNA and CDR2 is YNFKEQ in the germline V gene.

The J gene is TRBJ2-7, the V gene TRBV5-1; possible D gene TRBD1, 5 bases. This CDR3 contains 14 residues. The V and J ends lost 5 bases and 2 bases respectively, with 14 bases between them. CDR1 and CDR2 (germline): SGHRS, YFSETQ. The CDR3, as DNA: TGCGCCAGCAGAAATGATATAGGGGCCTACGAGCAGTACTTC. Protein: CASRNDIGAYEQYF.

The chain uses TRBV4-1 and TRBJ2-1; D gene unclear. CDR1 and CDR2 from the germline V gene are MGHRA and YSYEKL. V was cut by 4 bases and J by 6 bases, with 16 bases left in between. The CDR3 loop spans 15 amino acids. CDR3 in amino acids: CASSLILAISNEQFF. In DNA, the CDR3 is TGCGCCAGCAGCCTCATCTTAGCAATCTCCAATGAGCAGTTCTTC.

CDR3 amino acids: CASSLLGQGNSPLHF. The CDR3 DNA sequence: TGTGCCAGCAGCTTATTGGGGCAGGGTAATTCACCCCTCCACTTT. The chain uses TRBV7-2 and TRBJ1-6; TRBD1 might be the D (5 bases). The CDR3 contains 15 residues. Germline CDR1 reads SGHTA; CDR2 reads FQGNSA. Deletions cut 2 bases from V and 6 bases from J, with 11 bases between.

The J gene is TRBJ2-1, the V gene TRBV11-3; D is perhaps TRBD2 (6 bases). Germline CDR1 reads SGHNT; CDR2 reads YENEEA. V gave up 1 base and J gave up 1 base, with 14 bases separating them. This CDR3 has 17 amino acids. The CDR3 nucleotides read TGTGCCAGCAGCTTAGCAGTCGGCGGAGGGTCCTACAATGAGCAGTTCTTC. Amino acids: CASSLAVGGGSYNEQFF.

In regard to this clone: This CDR3 is also generated by other DNA sequences in the sample. This chain uses TRBV5-1 with TRBJ2-3; 7 bases line up with TRBD2. V shed 0 bases, J shed 3 bases, and the junction held 4 bases outside the gene matches. This CDR3 has 15 amino acids. CDR1 is SGHRS, CDR2 YFSETQ, per germline. CDR3 sequence reads: CASSLGGSGTDTQYF. As DNA, the CDR3 is TGCGCCAGCAGCTTGGGCGGGAGTGGGACAGATACGCAGTATTTT. Complete variable domain (other parts from reference TRBV5-1 and TRBJ2-3): KAGVTQTPRYLIKTRGQQVTLSCSPISGHRSVSWYQQTPGQGLQFLFEYFSETQRNKGNFPGRFSGRQFSNSRSEMNVSTLELGDSALYLCASSLGGSGTDTQYFGPGTRLTVL.

This clone has just one count. V gene TRBV5-1 combines with J gene TRBJ2-3; D gene uncertain. This CDR3 contains 16 residues. The V end lost 5 bases, the J end lost 4 bases, and 20 bases lay between the germline ends. Looked up from germline, CDR1 is SGHRS and CDR2 is YFSETQ. CDR3 residues: CASRPHLQVTPDTQYF. The CDR3 DNA follows: TGCGCCAGCAGACCCCATCTCCAGGTAACCCCAGATACGCAGTATTTT.

The rearrangement uses TRBV27 and TRBJ2-6; D unresolved. V was pared by 6 bases and J by 0 bases, with 9 bases between. This CDR3 contains 15 residues. The germline CDR1 and CDR2 sequences are MNHEY and SMNVEV (reference sequence). The CDR3 DNA follows: TGTGCCAGCAGCCAATTTAACTCTGGGGCCAACGTCCTGACTTTC. Protein sequence: CASSQFNSGANVLTF.

The gene calls are TRBV7-9 and TRBJ2-7; the D is unclear. Germline assignment: CDR1 SEHNR and CDR2 FQNEAQ (reference sequence). This CDR3 region has 15 residues. Trimming removed 1 base from V and 3 bases from J, with 13 bases in between. The CDR3 DNA sequence: TGTGCCAGCAGCTTAGGGGGATGGTCAGTCTACGAGCAGTACTTC. Translating it yields CASSLGGWSVYEQYF.

The V call is TRBV6-6, the J call TRBJ2-2, with TRBD2 as a possible D gene (6 bases). Trimming removed 6 bases from V and 7 bases from J, with 15 bases in between. Germline V lookup: CDR1 MNHNY, CDR2 SVGAGI (reference sequence). The CDR3 consists of 14 residues. CDR3 sequence (DNA): TGTGCCAGCAGCCACCGACTAGTGGGCGGGGAGCTGTTTTTT. Its protein is CASSHRLVGGELFF.